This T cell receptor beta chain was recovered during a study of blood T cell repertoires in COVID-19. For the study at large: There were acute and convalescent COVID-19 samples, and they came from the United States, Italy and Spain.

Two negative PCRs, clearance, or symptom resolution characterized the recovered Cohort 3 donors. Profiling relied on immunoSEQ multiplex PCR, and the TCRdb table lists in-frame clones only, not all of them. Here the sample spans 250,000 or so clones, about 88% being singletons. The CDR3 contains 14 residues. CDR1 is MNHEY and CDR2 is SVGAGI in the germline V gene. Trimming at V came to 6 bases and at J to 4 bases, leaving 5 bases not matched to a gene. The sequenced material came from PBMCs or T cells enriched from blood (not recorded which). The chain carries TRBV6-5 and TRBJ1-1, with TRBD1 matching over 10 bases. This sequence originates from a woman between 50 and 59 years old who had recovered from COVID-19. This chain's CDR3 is CASSDRGPSTEAFF. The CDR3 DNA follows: TGTGCCAGCAGCGACAGGGGGCCAAGCACTGAAGCTTTCTTT.